The 16 T cell receptor beta chains reported below all come from one sample, sequenced in a study of T-cell reconstitution after alpha-beta-depleted transplantation in children. The TCRbeta library incorporated unique molecular identifiers. MiXCR, run by TCRdb on the PCR reads, gives a single entry per CDR3 protein. The sample has 700,000 or so distinct CDR3 sequences, 13% seen once. Sequencing was performed on PBMCs, taken before TCRalphabeta/CD19-depleted stem cell transplant. The receptors derive from a girl aged 2-15 years with congenital amegakaryocytic thrombocytopenia, due to receive a stem cell transplant.

In this sample, this clonotype turned up a few times. At one boundary the junction diverges from the germline segment, which might be a read error. The chain has TRBV11-2 and TRBJ2-1; 7 bases map to TRBD2. Looked up from germline, CDR1 is SGHAT and CDR2 is FQNNGV. The CDR3 spans 11 residues. CDR3 nucleotide sequence: TGTGCCAGCAGCCACGCGGGAGATGCGGGATTC. Protein: CASSHAGDAGF.

The V and J genes are TRBV7-7 and TRBJ2-1; 11 bases align to TRBD2. With 4 bases clipped from V and 7 bases from J, the junction kept 6 bases outside the gene matches. The V gene's germline CDR1 is SSHAT and CDR2 FNYEAQ (reference sequence). The CDR3 is 15 residues long. DNA for the CDR3: TGTGCCAGCAGCTCCCGACTAGCGGGATTGAATGAGCAGTTCTTC. Encoded protein: CASSSRLAGLNEQFF.

The V and J genes are TRBV4-1 and TRBJ1-2; D ambiguous. V dropped 0 bases and J dropped 0 bases, with 11 bases sitting between them. This CDR3 contains 16 residues. Germline V gene sequence: CDR1 MGHRA, CDR2 YSYEKL. The CDR3 nucleotides read TGCGCCAGCAGCCAAGATGTTCCCAGAGCTAACTATGGCTACACCTTC. This sequence encodes CASSQDVPRANYGYTF.

This clonotype was observed at least ten times. The V and J genes are TRBV6-5 and TRBJ2-1; a possible D gene is TRBD1 (6 bases). V was trimmed by 4 bases and J by 6 bases, leaving 13 bases between them. The CDR3 runs to 14 residues. Germline values: CDR1 MNHEY, CDR2 SVGAGI. CDR3 sequence (DNA): TGTGCCAGCAGTTCTGACAGGTTCGGCAATGAGCAGTTCTTC. Protein sequence: CASSSDRFGNEQFF.

The chain employs TRBV2 and TRBJ2-1, with 7 bases fitting TRBD2. J lost 9 bases, V lost 4 bases, and 6 bases had no gene match. This CDR3 region has 13 residues. Germline CDR1 SNHLY, CDR2 FYNNEI. CDR3 DNA: TGTGCCAGCAGTGGCCTAGCGGTCAGTGAGCAGTTCTTC. Protein sequence: CASSGLAVSEQFF.

This clonotype was found many times. The V gene is TRBV3-1, the J gene TRBJ2-1; the D gene is possibly TRBD2 (5 bases). Germline CDR1 LGHDT, CDR2 YNNKEL (reference sequence). CDR3 size: 18 residues. Trimming pared 1 base from V and 7 bases from J, leaving 23 bases between. CDR3 nucleotides: TGTGCCAGCAGCCAAGTACCCCCCGGGATCCATCCCCAGAATGAGCAGTTCTTC. Translated, it gives CASSQVPPGIHPQNEQFF.

V usage is TRBV20-1 and J usage is TRBJ2-1, with D perhaps matching TRBD2 (7 bases). The CDR3 extends over 20 amino acids. Trimming removed 5 bases at V and 1 base at J, with 30 bases between. Per germline, CDR1 DFQATT and CDR2 SNEGSKA (reference sequence). As DNA, the CDR3 is TGCAGTGCTGCCGTCTACATCGGGGGAGGGGGGTTTGATTCCTACAATGAGCAGTTCTTC. Its translation is CSAAVYIGGGGFDSYNEQFF.

There are many counts of this clonotype. This chain joins TRBV5-1 and TRBJ2-3; D uncertain. Trimming removed 0 bases from V and 5 bases from J, with 16 bases in between. Germline assignment: CDR1 SGHRS and CDR2 YFSETQ. The CDR3 spans 16 residues. In DNA form, the CDR3 reads TGCGCCAGCAGCTTGGACAGTACCACCTCATTAGATACGCAGTATTTT. Its translation: CASSLDSTTSLDTQYF.

V usage is TRBV30 and J usage is TRBJ2-7; D not certain. V lost 0 bases, J lost 10 bases, and 10 bases lay in between. CDR1 is GTSNPN and CDR2 is SVGIG in the germline V gene (reference sequence). There are 11 residues in the CDR3. The CDR3 loop reads CAWSVGLPQYF. In DNA, the CDR3 is TGTGCCTGGAGTGTGGGTTTACCCCAGTACTTC.

This clonotype came up once. This chain links TRBV30 with TRBJ2-7, with a weak D call TRBD2 (6 bases). V was trimmed by 1 base and J by 3 bases, leaving 13 bases between them. Germline V gives CDR1 GTSNPN, CDR2 SVGIG (reference sequence). This CDR3 contains 14 residues. The DNA of the CDR3 is TGTGCCTGGAGTGCCGGACTAAACAACTACGAGCAGTACTTC. Its translation: CAWSAGLNNYEQYF.

Note on this clonotype: Its ends do not fully match the called genes, so a read error is possible. This sequence joins TRBV3-1 and TRBJ2-5, with no clear D. Germline-derived CDR1 and CDR2 are LGHDT and YNNKEL (reference sequence). The CDR3 runs 17 residues. The CDR3 here is CASTQDIAFLASETQYF. The CDR3 DNA follows: TGTGCCAGCACCCAAGATATCGCCTTCTTGGCTAGTGAGACCCAGTACTTC.

This clonotype was detected many times. The chain links TRBV12-3 or TRBV12-4 to TRBJ1-3; 7 nucleotides align to TRBD1. Trimming cost V 6 bases and J 0 bases; bases outside gene matches: 5. The CDR3 consists of 15 residues. CDR3 residues: CASRWTGNSGNTIYF. The CDR3 region has the DNA TGTGCCAGCAGGTGGACAGGAAACTCTGGAAACACCATATATTTT.

This clonotype came up a few times. The chain carries TRBV12-3 or TRBV12-4 and TRBJ2-5; D is possibly TRBD2 (7 bases). CDR3 length: 16 residues. Trimming removed 5 bases from V and 6 bases from J, with 22 bases in between. Here the CDR3 DNA reads TGTGCCAGCAGTCACAGCGGGGCAGGGGAAGGAAAGACCCAGTACTTC. It codes for CASSHSGAGEGKTQYF.

Only a few counts were recorded for this clonotype. The gene calls are TRBV28 and TRBJ2-7; D gene uncertain. V was clipped by 1 base and J by 0 bases, with 4 bases between them. CDR1 and CDR2 (germline): MDHEN, SYDVKM. The CDR3 contains 13 residues. The CDR3 reads CASSLYNSYEQYF. The CDR3 DNA reads TGTGCCAGCAGTTTATACAACTCCTACGAGCAGTACTTC.

This clonotype was observed at least ten times. The chain carries TRBV29-1 and TRBJ1-2; unclear D gene. The CDR3 is made up of 13 amino acids. CDR1 is SQVTM and CDR2 is ANQGSEA in the germline V gene. The germline V and J ends were trimmed by 4 bases and 2 bases, with 11 bases remaining between them. CDR3: CSVVAGLNYGYTF. CDR3 nucleotides: TGCAGCGTTGTTGCGGGGTTGAACTATGGCTACACCTTC.

This clonotype appeared a few times. The chain has TRBV3-1 and TRBJ2-1; TRBD2 matches 7 bases. Germline CDR1 reads LGHDT; CDR2 reads YNNKEL (reference sequence). Unmatched junction bases numbered 1, after V lost 2 bases and J lost 0 bases. This CDR3 spans 15 amino acids. The CDR3 loop is CASSQRDYSYNEQFF. For the CDR3, the DNA is TGTGCCAGCAGCCAACGGGACTACTCCTACAATGAGCAGTTCTTC.